The 21 T cell receptor beta chains in this list originate from one sample, sequenced in a study of technical replicates of blood from a handful of donors (dated by TCRdb to about 2017). Library preparation used the immunoSEQ multiplex PCR assay. Held by TCRdb, this immuneACCESS table contains in-frame sequences only and omits some clones. Under half of the omission traces to an unresolved V gene where checked; the cause of the rest is unknown. The sample table holds 90,000 or so clones, of which around 93% were seen once. The ten largest clones capture 0.34% of the sample. Sample: T cells isolated from PBMCs. All receptors come from a human donor in good health.

The V call is TRBV27, the J call TRBJ2-3; maybe TRBD2 (5 bases). Looked up from germline, CDR1 is MNHEY and CDR2 is SMNVEV (reference sequence). CDR3 size: 15 residues. Trimming took 3 bases from V and 0 from J, leaving 10 bases between them. CDR3: CASSFQADSTDTQYF. Written as DNA, the CDR3 is TGTGCCAGCAGTTTTCAAGCGGATAGCACAGATACGCAGTATTTT.

This chain links TRBV29-1 with TRBJ1-1; no reliable D call. The V and J ends lost 6 bases and 5 bases respectively, with 13 bases between them. The CDR3 runs 12 residues. Germline assignment: CDR1 SQVTM and CDR2 ANQGSEA. CDR3 sequence: CSVEPGGTEAFF. The CDR3 nucleotides are TGCAGCGTCGAACCAGGAGGAACTGAAGCTTTCTTT.

This chain connects TRBV7-9 to TRBJ1-1, with D tentatively TRBD1 (6 bases). In germline, CDR1 is SEHNR, CDR2 FQNEAQ (reference sequence). The V and J ends lost 4 bases and 7 bases respectively, with 13 bases between them. The CDR3 is made up of 13 amino acids. CDR3 residues: CASSSDSRFEAFF. CDR3 DNA: TGTGCCAGCAGCTCGGACAGCCGATTTGAAGCTTTCTTT.

The chain is built from TRBV19 and TRBJ2-7, with D possibly matching TRBD2 (5 bases). There are 13 residues in the CDR3. Germline CDR1 is LNHDA and CDR2 is SQIVND (reference sequence). Deletions cut 5 bases from V and 5 bases from J, with 13 bases between. The DNA of the CDR3 is TGTGCCAGTAGTTGGTCGGAGGTAAACGAGCAGTACTTC. Translation: CASSWSEVNEQYF. Filled out from reference TRBV19 and TRBJ2-7, the complete variable domain reads DGGITQSPKYLFRKEGQNVTLSCEQNLNHDAMYWYRQDPGQGLRLIYYSQIVNDFQKGDIAEGYSVSREKKESFPLTVTSAQKNPTAFYLCASSWSEVNEQYFGPGTRLTVT.

The chain carries TRBV30 and TRBJ2-7, with a tentative D call TRBD2 (6 bases). V dropped 2 bases and J dropped 4 bases, with 15 bases sitting between them. The CDR3 is 14 amino acids. Germline V lookup: CDR1 GTSNPN, CDR2 SVGIG (reference sequence). The CDR3 sequence is CAWSFGHGGYEQYF. The CDR3 coding sequence is TGTGCCTGGAGTTTCGGCCATGGAGGGTACGAGCAGTACTTC.

This clone was seen once. The chain has TRBV6-6 and TRBJ2-7; 7 bases agree with TRBD2. The germline gives CDR1 MNHNY, CDR2 SVGAGI (reference sequence). This CDR3 is 16 amino acids long. The junction had 10 bases not matched to a gene; V was cut back by 4 bases and J by 1 base. CDR3 in amino acids: CASSSQPTGGSYEQYF. The CDR3 DNA sequence: TGTGCCAGCAGTTCCCAACCGACGGGAGGATCCTACGAGCAGTACTTC.

The V and J genes are TRBV11-3 and TRBJ2-6; D possibly corresponds to TRBD2 (6 bases). Germline V CDR1 and CDR2: SGHNT, YENEEA. V lost 3 bases and J lost 1, with 10 bases in between. The CDR3 spans 16 residues. The CDR3 DNA reads as TGTGCCAGCAGCTTTAGCGGAGGGTCTGGGGCCAACGTCCTGACTTTC. Its protein product is CASSFSGGSGANVLTF. Together with reference TRBV11-3 and TRBJ2-6, the CDR3 gives the full variable domain: EAGVVQSPRYKIIEKKQPVAFWCNPISGHNTLYWYLQNLGQGPELLIRYENEEAVDDSQLPKDRFSAERLKGVDSTLKIQPAELGDSAVYLCASSFSGGSGANVLTFGAGSRLTVL.

The V gene is TRBV4-3, the J gene TRBJ1-5, with no clear D. CDR1 is LGHNA and CDR2 is YSLEER in the germline V gene. CDR3 length: 15 residues. V was clipped by 0 bases and J by 0 bases, with 6 bases between them. In DNA form, the CDR3 reads TGCGCCAGCAGCCAAGATGTTTATAGCAATCAGCCCCAGCATTTT. It specifies CASSQDVYSNQPQHF.

This chain links TRBV5-6 with TRBJ2-2; no definite D call. Per the germline V gene, CDR1 is SGHDT and CDR2 is YYEEEE. The CDR3 totals 12 residues. The V end lost 5 bases, the J end lost 7 bases, and 9 bases lay between the germline ends. The CDR3 sequence: CASSPYSGELFF. The CDR3 DNA is TGTGCCAGCAGTCCCTATAGCGGGGAGCTGTTTTTT.

The V and J genes are TRBV6-1 and TRBJ2-2; D uncertain. From germline, CDR1 is MNHNS and CDR2 SASEGT. V lost 5 bases and J 3 bases, leaving 10 bases between the germline ends. There are 14 residues in the CDR3. CDR3 nucleotide sequence: TGTGCCAGCAGTTTCGCAGGTGACACCGGGGAGCTGTTTTTT. Amino acid sequence: CASSFAGDTGELFF.

V usage is TRBV9 and J usage is TRBJ2-1, with 14 bases matching TRBD2. Trimming cost V 7 bases and J 8 bases; bases outside gene matches: 8. This CDR3 has 15 amino acids. Germline V gene sequence: CDR1 SGDLS, CDR2 YYNGEE. CDR3 nucleotide sequence: TGTGCCAGCCGGGGGACTAGCGGGAGTAGGGATGAGCAGTTCTTC. Its translation: CASRGTSGSRDEQFF.

The chain links TRBV10-2 to TRBJ2-1; D remains unclear. The ends were cut back, 0 bases at V and 2 bases at J, with 8 bases in the middle. The CDR3 spans 15 residues. The germline V gene encodes CDR1 WSHSY and CDR2 SAAADI. This CDR3 reads CASSESHYPYNEQFF. DNA for the CDR3: TGCGCCAGCAGTGAGTCCCACTACCCCTACAATGAGCAGTTCTTC.

The gene calls are TRBV28 and TRBJ2-1; 9 bases are a match to TRBD1. Germline values: CDR1 MDHEN, CDR2 SYDVKM. J gave up 7 bases and V 5 bases, and 12 bases lay outside the gene matches. CDR3 length equals 16 residues. The CDR3 here is CASSDTGTGRLNEQFF. The DNA of the CDR3 is TGTGCCAGCAGTGACACCGGGACAGGGAGGCTTAATGAGCAGTTCTTC.

The chain recombines TRBV19 with TRBJ2-6; a possible D gene is TRBD2 (6 bases). V was clipped by 0 bases and J by 2 bases, with 8 bases between them. CDR1 and CDR2 (germline): LNHDA, SQIVND (reference sequence). The CDR3 is 16 amino acids. The DNA of the CDR3 is TGTGCCAGTAGTATAGATGGCGGGGCTGGGGCCAACGTCCTGACTTTC. Its protein is CASSIDGGAGANVLTF.

The chain has TRBV7-3 and TRBJ2-7; TRBD1 agrees at 9 bases. Trimming at V came to 5 bases and at J to 0 bases, leaving 5 bases not matched to a gene. CDR1 is SGHTA, CDR2 FQGTGA, per germline. The CDR3 length is 15 residues. CDR3 DNA: TGTGCCAGCAGCATTACAGGGGGCTCCTCCTACGAGCAGTACTTC. It yields the protein CASSITGGSSYEQYF.

This chain joins TRBV19 and TRBJ1-5; D unclear. Germline CDR1 reads LNHDA; CDR2 reads SQIVND (reference sequence). The CDR3 is made up of 12 amino acids. With 4 bases removed from V and 6 bases from J, the gap between germline ends came to 7 bases. In DNA form, the CDR3 reads TGTGCCAGTAGTACCAGTGTTCAGCCCCAGCATTTT. Translating it yields CASSTSVQPQHF.

V is TRBV4-2 and J is TRBJ2-7; D may be TRBD2 (6 bases). The ends were cut back, 1 base at V and 3 bases at J, with 16 bases in the middle. Germline V gene sequence: CDR1 LGHNA, CDR2 YNFKEQ. The CDR3 length is 16 residues. CDR3 DNA: TGTGCCAGCAGCCAAGCATCCCTAGCGAGAGACTACGAGCAGTACTTC. It encodes CASSQASLARDYEQYF.

The chain combines TRBV11-2 with TRBJ2-2; 9 bases line up with TRBD2. Germline CDR1 reads SGHAT; CDR2 reads FQNNGV. V shed 1 base and J 4 bases; nucleotides not matched to a gene: 7. The CDR3 consists of 17 residues. The CDR3 spells CASSLVLAGSVTGELFF. CDR3 coding DNA: TGTGCCAGCAGCTTAGTGCTAGCGGGATCGGTCACCGGGGAGCTGTTTTTT. Looking up the rest from reference TRBV11-2 and TRBJ2-2 gives the full variable domain: EAGVAQSPRYKIIEKRQSVAFWCNPISGHATLYWYQQILGQGPKLLIQFQNNGVVDDSQLPKDRFSAERLKGVDSTLKIQPAKLEDSAVYLCASSLVLAGSVTGELFFGEGSRLTVL.

The chain carries TRBV10-3 and TRBJ2-3; D is perhaps TRBD2 (6 bases). Germline V gene lookup returns CDR1 ENHRY and CDR2 SYGVKD. The CDR3 is 16 residues long. V lost 4 bases to trimming and J lost 2 bases, with 16 bases between them. The CDR3 DNA follows: TGTGCCATCAGTGGCCCTCCGCTAGCGTCCACAGATACGCAGTATTTT. This codes for CAISGPPLASTDTQYF.

The chain uses TRBV29-1 and TRBJ2-7, with TRBD1 matching over 8 bases. V lost 3 bases and J lost 6; bases outside the gene matches: 7. Germline CDR1 SQVTM, CDR2 ANQGSEA. The CDR3 is 13 amino acids. This CDR3 is CSVDARGLGEQYF. DNA for the CDR3: TGCAGCGTTGACGCCAGGGGGCTCGGCGAGCAGTACTTC.

This clone was counted a single time. The genes are TRBV13 and TRBJ2-7, with D possibly TRBD2 on 5 matching bases. V lost 5 bases and J lost 8, with 25 bases in between. The CDR3 has 16 amino acids. Looked up from germline, CDR1 is PRHDT and CDR2 is FYEKMQ (reference sequence). The CDR3 nucleotides read TGTGCCAGCAGCCTTACCTCGTTCGGGGAGTTTTGGAAGCAGTACTTC. Protein sequence: CASSLTSFGEFWKQYF. Drawing the rest from reference TRBV13 and TRBJ2-7, the complete variable domain is AAGVIQSPRHLIKEKRETATLKCYPIPRHDTVYWYQQGPGQDPQFLISFYEKMQSDKGSIPDRFSAQQFSDYHSELNMSSLELGDSALYFCASSLTSFGEFWKQYFGPGTRLTVT.